This T cell receptor beta chain was documented in a study of blood T cell repertoires in COVID-19 (dated by TCRdb to the early 2020s). Turning to the overall study: Collaborator samples came from the United States, Italy and Spain and covered acute and convalescent phases of COVID-19. Deeply sampled blood TCRbeta repertoires from subjects exposed to, actively infected with, or recovered from COVID-19 were included in the dataset. The prospective study material was composed of cDNA or gDNA derived from T cells, B-cell-depleted T cells, or PBMCs. Where available, HLA class I and class II types were taken from metadata supplied by the sample provider and were not determined by assay-based typing. The repertoires were released in a freely available public database meant as a resource for research on the immune response to SARS-CoV-2. The samples were drawn from the first 160 participants of the ongoing ImmuneRACE study and from over 950 subjects provided by 6 global collaborators. The sample metadata nearly always contained a de-identified subject ID, COVID-19 status, age in years and sex. Overall study results and their limits: The amount of clinical and demographic metadata varied by source and participant and was provided uncurated.

TCRbeta CDR3 regions were amplified from genomic DNA by means of the immunoSEQ Assay, a bias-controlled multiplex PCR. From the authors' description of their analysis: Nucleated cell counts per sample were estimated from amplification of reference gene primers within the assay. To quantify the absolute abundance of each unique TCRbeta CDR3 rearrangement, sequence reads were collapsed and filtered. Productive Simpson clonality was computed per sample as the square root of Simpson's diversity index over productive rearrangements. TCRdb's version of the immuneACCESS table is confined to in-frame rearrangements and falls short of the full clone set. An unresolved V gene accounts for under half of the shortfall where checked; the remainder is of unknown origin. That table is the source of V, J and clone size, and D and trimming were worked out from the DNA. This sample lists fewer than 350,000 clones; approximately 85% were detected once. The ten largest clones represent 9% to 9.5% of the sample.

The collaborating institutions used their own protocols to collect whole blood in K2EDTA tubes. For TCRbeta analysis, collaborators shipped samples in one of three forms: frozen whole blood, isolated PBMCs, or DNA extracted from either of those sample types. Note on this clone: Its antigen is unknown. Nothing much larger sits one base from this clone, and base qualities are not available.

Here V drops 1 base and J drops 8 bases, and the junction holds 2 bases not matched to any gene. Via the germline V gene (reference sequence), CDR1 is LNHDA and CDR2 SQIVND. The CDR3 contains 15 residues, cysteine and phenylalanine counted. The sequence is cut down to CDR3 DNA, 45 bases in frame from base 1. The receptor chain draws on TRBV19 and TRBJ2-3; 14 of the junction bases match TRBD2. This sequence was found in a man in his late teens or twenties with active or convalescent COVID-19. Sequencing was done on a sample of peripheral blood. The nucleotides read TGTGCCAGTAGTATAGGACTAGCGGGGGGGGCTACGCAGTATTTT. Translation gives CASSIGLAGGATQYF.